A selection of T cell receptor beta chains follows, all from one sample in a study of T cell repertoires in cytomegalovirus infection. One entry per CDR3 protein, called by TCRdb with MiXCR from the reads. The sample carries a few hundred thousand distinct CDR3 sequences, over 7.5% recorded once. Input material: PBMCs. The receptors here all came from a human donor in good health (CMV status not recorded). Some clones in this sample may be carry-over from other donors' samples. CDR3s include the opening cysteine and the closing phenylalanine or tryptophan.

TRBV20-1,TRBJ1-4,12,CSAAPANEKLFF
TRBV12-3/TRBV12-4,TRBJ1-2,12,CASSFRDYGYTF
TRBV7-2,TRBJ2-3,12,CASSSQGGTQYF
TRBV5-5,TRBJ2-5,16,CASSSAGTSRQETQYF
TRBV5-6,TRBJ2-1,19,CASSSRPGLAGGPGNEQFF
TRBV4-1,TRBJ1-1,14,CASSQDGGWTEAFF
TRBV28,TRBJ1-5,13,CASRLQGNQPQHF
TRBV5-4,TRBJ2-1,16,CASSSEGGHPYNEQFF
TRBV6-6,TRBJ2-4,13,CASSYTRKNIQYF
TRBV7-2,TRBJ2-5,15,CASSLGRGGGETQYF
TRBV11-2,TRBJ2-5,14,CASSLGGALETQYF
TRBV9,TRBJ1-2,18,CASSVAVTGELGGHGYTF
TRBV7-9,TRBJ2-1,16,CASSPRPGDTYNEQFF
TRBV6-2/TRBV6-3,TRBJ2-1,16,CASRPAGTGGYNEQFF
TRBV11-2,TRBJ2-3,16,CASSPRTGIRTDTQYF
TRBV4-3,TRBJ2-6,16,CASSQDRQPGANVLTF
TRBV13,TRBJ1-2,14,CASSLARPGGGYTF
TRBV6-2/TRBV6-3,TRBJ1-5,13,CASTVGGNQPQHF
TRBV12-3/TRBV12-4,TRBJ1-1,17,CASTIGGQGAGGTEAFF
TRBV6-2/TRBV6-3,TRBJ2-1,16,CASSKRGLAGPNEQFF
TRBV10-3,TRBJ2-3,12,CAISEMSDTQYF
TRBV7-6,TRBJ2-7,14,CASSLARGSREQYF
TRBV6-6,TRBJ2-3,16,CASSSLLAGVTDTQYF
TRBV12-3/TRBV12-4,TRBJ2-1,17,CASSLADVLGRGFEQFF
TRBV19,TRBJ2-6,22,CASSMDSFLAGGLLSGANVLTF
TRBV7-2,TRBJ2-2,17,CASSLNNARRSTGELFF
TRBV24-1,TRBJ2-6,15,CATEGMKAGANVLTF
TRBV20-1,TRBJ1-3,16,CSASKTGAIAGNTIYF
TRBV6-1,TRBJ1-2,14,CASSERGPNYGYTF
TRBV7-2,TRBJ1-1,14,CASPPGGPNTEAFF
TRBV7-6,TRBJ2-7,14,CASSPVGGSGEQYF
TRBV19,TRBJ2-7,15,CASTQSPGGSYEQYF
TRBV7-6,TRBJ1-6,14,CASSLRDSSSPLHF
TRBV7-3,TRBJ2-1,16,CASSPNGGAIYNEQFF
TRBV12-3/TRBV12-4,TRBJ2-4,15,CASMKRGVRGNIQYF
TRBV6-2/TRBV6-3,TRBJ1-1,13,CASSSPRVAEAFF
TRBV7-9,TRBJ2-5,14,CASSLGGTGETQYF
TRBV7-2,TRBJ2-6,17,CASSFSGSRTGANVLTF
TRBV27,TRBJ2-1,14,CASSYWDRDNEQFF
TRBV10-2,TRBJ2-5,13,CASRDWGQETQYF
TRBV27,TRBJ1-4,16,CASSSLPLVERGKLFF
TRBV4-1,TRBJ1-2,16,CASSQAKVAIERGYTF
TRBV7-8,TRBJ2-3,13,CASRGVSTDTQYF
TRBV5-1,TRBJ2-1,16,CASSLAALSSYNEQFF
TRBV7-2,TRBJ1-1,13,CASSLLQGTEAFF
TRBV20-1,TRBJ1-5,14,CSARWTGGNQPQHF
TRBV15,TRBJ2-1,15,CATADTSGLYNEQFF
TRBV6-6,TRBJ1-5,15,CASRYTGSSNQPQHF